The 14 T cell receptor beta chains in this list originate from one sample, sequenced in a study of blood T cells in healthy people across ages. Then a second PCR, running roughly 7 to 11 cycles, was carried out with a sample-barcoded 5' primer and a J-beta primer mix. In TCRdb, the 5' RACE reads were re-called with MiXCR into one record per CDR3 protein. The table lists 800,000 to 1,300,000 distinct CDR3 sequences, almost 25% of them singletons. Separately, the same data were catalogued under a study of T cells of mothers and their children.

Sequencing input: blood. Receptors were obtained from a girl aged 2-10 years in good health.

This clonotype was detected only a few times. One end of the junction fails to match germline, which may point to a read error. The V gene is TRBV20-1, the J gene TRBJ2-7; no reliable D call. CDR3 length: 13 amino acids. Germline assignment: CDR1 DFQATT and CDR2 SNEGSKA (reference sequence). CDR3 loop: CSATTKGLYEEYF. In nucleotides, the CDR3 is TGCAGTGCTACGACGAAGGGCCTGTACGAGGAGTACTTC.

The chain combines TRBV15 with TRBJ1-4; tentatively, D is TRBD1 (5 bases). The germline V and J ends were trimmed by 8 bases and 13 bases, with 23 bases remaining between them. Germline CDR1 and CDR2: LNHNV and YYDKDF (reference sequence). The CDR3 is made up of 14 amino acids. For the CDR3, the DNA is TGTGCCACCGGGGACCAAGGGTTAGGTATTCGACTGTTTTTT. Its translation: CATGDQGLGIRLFF.

In this sample, this clonotype turned up a few times. One end of the junction is discordant with germline, which a read error may explain. This rearrangement joins TRBV12-3 or TRBV12-4 to TRBJ2-3; no clear D gene. The CDR3 is 12 residues long. CDR3 sequence reads: CAGSLGTDTQYF. The CDR3, as DNA: TGTGCCGGCAGTTTGGGCACAGATACGCAGTATTTT.

This chain links TRBV5-1 with TRBJ2-7; TRBD1 agrees at 8 bases. From germline, CDR1 is SGHRS and CDR2 YFSETQ. V lost 5 bases to trimming and J lost 5 bases; unmatched junction nucleotides: 15. This CDR3 spans 16 amino acids. The CDR3 sequence: CASSPLSLPTGDEQYF. Here the CDR3 DNA reads TGCGCCAGCAGTCCTCTTTCATTACCGACAGGGGACGAGCAGTACTTC.

The rearrangement links TRBV20-1 to TRBJ2-5; D remains ambiguous. CDR3 length equals 15 residues. V lost 5 bases, J lost 7 bases, and 23 bases lay in between. Germline CDR1 reads DFQATT; CDR2 reads SNEGSKA (reference sequence). The CDR3 region has the DNA TGCAGTGCTGGCCCATACAAAGCCGCAGTGGGGACCCAGTACTTC. This codes for CSAGPYKAAVGTQYF.

This chain uses TRBV11-2 with TRBJ2-7; D is unresolved. Per germline, CDR1 SGHAT and CDR2 FQNNGV. This CDR3 spans 14 amino acids. The V end lost 0 bases, the J end lost 4 bases, and 10 bases lay between the germline ends. The CDR3 sequence is CASSLDPIPYEQYF. The CDR3 DNA is TGTGCCAGCAGCTTAGATCCCATTCCATACGAGCAGTACTTC. Full variable domain (remainder filled in from reference TRBV11-2 and TRBJ2-7): EAGVAQSPRYKIIEKRQSVAFWCNPISGHATLYWYQQILGQGPKLLIQFQNNGVVDDSQLPKDRFSAERLKGVDSTLKIQPAKLEDSAVYLCASSLDPIPYEQYFGPGTRLTVT.

A few counts support this clonotype. Its ends do not fully match the called genes, so a read error is possible. The chain recombines TRBV7-9 with TRBJ1-3; possible D gene TRBD1, 5 bases. Germline V gene lookup returns CDR1 SEHNR and CDR2 FQNEAQ (reference sequence). The CDR3 covers 14 residues. CDR3 nucleotide sequence: TGTGCCGGCAGCTTGGCAGGGCATGGAAACACCATATATTTT. Amino acid sequence: CAGSLAGHGNTIYF.

The chain combines TRBV28 with TRBJ2-7; 7 positions agree with TRBD2. Unmatched junction bases numbered 12, after V lost 6 bases and J lost 4 bases. The CDR3 is made up of 15 amino acids. Per germline, CDR1 MDHEN and CDR2 SYDVKM. The DNA for the CDR3 is TGTGCCAGCAGCCGTACTAGCGACATATGGTACGAGCAGTACTTC. As protein: CASSRTSDIWYEQYF.

This chain links TRBV29-1 with TRBJ2-1; D possibly corresponds to TRBD2 (5 bases). V lost 6 bases to trimming and J lost 9 bases, with 18 bases between them. Germline V gives CDR1 SQVTM, CDR2 ANQGSEA. The CDR3 length is 13 residues. The DNA of the CDR3 is TGCAGCGTGTCGACTATTCTTCTTGGTGAGCAGTTCTTC. This translates into CSVSTILLGEQFF.

This sequence joins TRBV6-1 and TRBJ2-7; D gene uncertain. V was shortened by 2 bases and J by 0 bases, with 8 bases between the two germline ends. Per the germline V gene, CDR1 is MNHNS and CDR2 is SASEGT. CDR3 length: 14 amino acids. The DNA of the CDR3 is TGTGCCAGCAGTGAATGGCCTAGCTCCTACGAGCAGTACTTC. Translating gives CASSEWPSSYEQYF.

This clonotype came up a few times. The V gene is TRBV9, the J gene TRBJ2-3; D is unclear. This CDR3 spans 16 amino acids. Germline V lookup: CDR1 SGDLS, CDR2 YYNGEE. The V end lost 0 bases, the J end lost 0 bases, and 11 bases lay between the germline ends. CDR3 nucleotides: TGTGCCAGCAGCGTAGTTGACGGTTCTAGCACAGATACGCAGTATTTT. Amino acid sequence: CASSVVDGSSTDTQYF.

This chain connects TRBV25-1 to TRBJ1-2, with 8 positions matching TRBD1. This CDR3 comprises 13 residues. Germline V lookup: CDR1 MGHDK, CDR2 SYGVNS. Losses at the gene ends were 1 base for V and 7 bases for J; bases not matched to a gene: 2. CDR3 bases: TGTGCCAGCAGTGAATTAGGACAGGGTGGCTACACCTTC. Amino acids: CASSELGQGGYTF.

The rearrangement uses TRBV12-3 or TRBV12-4 and TRBJ1-1, with 9 positions matching TRBD1. The trim removed 7 bases at V and 4 bases at J, leaving 10 bases unmatched. There are 15 residues in the CDR3. As DNA, the CDR3 is TGTGCCAGCATAACTCGGGACAGGGAACCCACTGAAGCTTTCTTT. This sequence encodes CASITRDREPTEAFF.

The V gene is TRBV12-3 or TRBV12-4, the J gene TRBJ1-1; the D gene is possibly TRBD1 (5 bases). The CDR3 has 16 amino acids. V was cut by 6 bases and J by 1 base, with 18 bases left in between. CDR3 nucleotide sequence: TGTGCCAGCAGCCCTTATCCGGGACGGAGGAACACTGAAGCTTTCTTT. It is translated as CASSPYPGRRNTEAFF.